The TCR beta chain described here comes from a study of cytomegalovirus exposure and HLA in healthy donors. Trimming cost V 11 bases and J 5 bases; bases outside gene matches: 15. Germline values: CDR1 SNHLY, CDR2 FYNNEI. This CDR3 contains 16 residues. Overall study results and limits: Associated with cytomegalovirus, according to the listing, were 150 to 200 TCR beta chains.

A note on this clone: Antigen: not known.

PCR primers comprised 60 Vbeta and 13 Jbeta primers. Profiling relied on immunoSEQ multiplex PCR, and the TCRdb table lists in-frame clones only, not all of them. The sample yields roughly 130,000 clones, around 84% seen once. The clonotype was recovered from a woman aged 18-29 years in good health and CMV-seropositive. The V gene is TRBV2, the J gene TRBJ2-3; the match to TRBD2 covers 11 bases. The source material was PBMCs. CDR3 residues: CAGASGGPYSVDTQYF. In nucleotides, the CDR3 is TGTGCCGGAGCTAGCGGGGGGCCGTATTCAGTAGATACGCAGTATTTT. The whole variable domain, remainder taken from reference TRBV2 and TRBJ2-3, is EPEVTQTPSHQVTQMGQEVILRCVPISNHLYFYWYRQILGQKVEFLVSFYNNEISEKSEIFDDQFSVERPDGSNFTLKIRSTKLEDSAMYFCAGASGGPYSVDTQYFGPGTRLTVL.